This TCR beta chain was retrieved from a study of beta chain features in type 1 diabetes. Expressed TCRB transcripts were sequenced after all isolated RNA was converted to cDNA. The table came from immunoSEQ multiplex PCR; TCRdb's copy has only in-frame clones and leaves some out. Of 250,000 to 350,000 clones in the sample, roughly 15% were seen once. This CDR3 region has 15 residues. The germline V gene has CDR1 SNHLY and CDR2 FYNNEI. V lost 4 bases and J 5 bases, leaving 15 bases between the germline ends. The chain has TRBV2 and TRBJ1-5; D may be TRBD1 (5 bases). The sequence came from a man aged 30-40 years in good health. Sequenced input: central memory CD4+ T cells from blood. The CDR3 region is CASSVGSFRDQPQHF. The CDR3 DNA reads as TGTGCCAGCAGTGTGGGATCCTTCAGGGATCAGCCCCAGCATTTT.